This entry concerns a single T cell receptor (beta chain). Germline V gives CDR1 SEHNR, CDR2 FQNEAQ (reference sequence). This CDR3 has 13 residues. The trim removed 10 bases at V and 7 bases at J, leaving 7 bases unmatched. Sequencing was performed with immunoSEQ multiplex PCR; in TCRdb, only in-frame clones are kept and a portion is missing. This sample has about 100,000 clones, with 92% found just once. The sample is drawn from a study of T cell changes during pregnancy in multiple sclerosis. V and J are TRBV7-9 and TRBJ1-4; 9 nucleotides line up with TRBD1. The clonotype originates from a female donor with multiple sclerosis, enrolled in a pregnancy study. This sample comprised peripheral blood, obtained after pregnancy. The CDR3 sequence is CAIMGQGREKLFF. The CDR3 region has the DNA TGTGCCATCATGGGACAGGGACGTGAAAAACTGTTTTTT.